This passage covers 22 T cell receptor beta chains from one sample sequenced in a study of identical twins. TCRdb reanalysed the 5' RACE reads using MiXCR and keeps one entry per CDR3 protein. The table shows around 100,000 distinct CDR3 sequences, with 5.5% to 7% occurring only once. The material sequenced was memory T cells sorted from blood. The origin of the receptors is a woman in her fifties or sixties in good health.

This clonotype was counted many times. The chain combines TRBV29-1 with TRBJ2-2; D is tentatively TRBD1 or TRBD2 (6 bases each). This CDR3 has 15 residues. Trimming shortened V by 3 bases and J by 6 bases, and 17 bases separated the two germline ends. CDR1 and CDR2 (germline): SQVTM, ANQGSEA. The CDR3 region is CSVDGTSEGSGELFF. CDR3 DNA sequence: TGCAGCGTTGATGGGACATCGGAGGGTTCCGGGGAGCTGTTTTTT.

This clonotype was seen many times. This chain links TRBV5-1 with TRBJ2-1, with TRBD2 as a possible D gene (6 bases). CDR1 and CDR2 (germline): SGHRS, YFSETQ. The CDR3 extends over 14 amino acids. The V end was cut by 1 base, the J end by 5 bases, with 10 bases between. The CDR3 bases are TGCGCCAGCAGCTTGCGGGAGTCAGACAATGAGCAGTTCTTC. It encodes CASSLRESDNEQFF.

J is TRBJ2-7 and V is TRBV27; 8 bases fit TRBD2. V lost 4 bases and J lost 2; bases outside the gene matches: 1. The CDR3 is 13 amino acids. CDR1 MNHEY and CDR2 SMNVEV come from the germline V gene (reference sequence). The CDR3 loop reads CASSWTSTYEQYF. CDR3 nucleotides: TGTGCCAGCAGTTGGACTAGCACCTACGAGCAGTACTTC.

This clonotype was observed many times. The genes are TRBV7-9 and TRBJ2-3; D is tentatively TRBD1 or TRBD2 (6 bases each). Germline values: CDR1 SEHNR, CDR2 FQNEAQ (reference sequence). V was cut by 8 bases and J by 2 bases, with 11 bases left in between. The CDR3 length is 13 residues. The CDR3 protein is CASPGAATDTQYF. CDR3 bases: TGTGCCAGCCCGGGGGCAGCCACAGATACGCAGTATTTT.

This clonotype was seen many times. CDR3 DNA sequence: TGCAGTGCTTGGGAGGGAGGCCTCAATCAGCCCCAGCATTTT. Translating it yields CSAWEGGLNQPQHF. This chain links TRBV20-1 with TRBJ1-5; D not resolved. Germline assignment: CDR1 DFQATT and CDR2 SNEGSKA (reference sequence). V was trimmed by 5 bases and J by 3 bases, leaving 14 bases between them. The length of the CDR3 is 14 residues.

This clonotype has a handful of counts. The J gene is TRBJ1-2, the V gene TRBV28; 8 bases map to TRBD1. In germline, CDR1 is MDHEN, CDR2 SYDVKM. The CDR3 is 18 amino acids. With V trimmed by 3 bases and J by 2 bases, 14 bases remained unmatched. DNA of the CDR3: TGTGCCAGCAGTTTGGAGGACAGGGCCCTCCGTACAAACTATGGCTACACCTTC. Amino acids: CASSLEDRALRTNYGYTF.

This clonotype was picked up many times. The chain employs TRBV11-2 and TRBJ2-2, with TRBD1 matching over 8 bases. The CDR3 has 15 amino acids. In germline, CDR1 is SGHAT, CDR2 FQNNGV. Germline trimming cut 4 bases from V and 8 bases from J; bases unmatched to any gene: 9. CDR3 nucleotide sequence: TGTGCCAGCAGCTCCCTCTCAGGGGGCACGGGGGAGCTGTTTTTT. Its translation: CASSSLSGGTGELFF.

This clonotype was observed many times. The rearrangement joins TRBV21-1 to TRBJ2-4; the table's TRBD1 call for D was not verified on the DNA. TRBV21-1 constitutes a pseudogene. The CDR3 spans 17 residues. DNA of the CDR3: TGTGCCAGCAGCGCGTCAAACCGGGGCACACCCCAGGGGTTTCAGTACTTC. This codes for CASSASNRGTPQGFQYF.

This clonotype occurred many times. The chain uses TRBV7-3 and TRBJ2-5, with a tentative D call TRBD2 (6 bases). Germline lookup yields CDR1 SGHTA and CDR2 FQGTGA. The CDR3 is 15 residues long. Deletions cut 3 bases from V and 4 bases from J, with 15 bases between. The CDR3, as DNA: TGTGCCAGCAGCTTCAATACGGGAGAGGGAGAGACCCAGTACTTC. Its protein is CASSFNTGEGETQYF. The complete variable domain, with remaining parts taken from reference TRBV7-3 and TRBJ2-5, reads GAGVSQTPSNKVTEKGKYVELRCDPISGHTALYWYRQSLGQGPEFLIYFQGTGAADDSGLPNDRFFAVRPEGSVSTLKIQRTERGDSAVYLCASSFNTGEGETQYFGPGTRLLVL.

The chain carries TRBV19 and TRBJ1-3, with D unresolved. Germline CDR1 is LNHDA and CDR2 is SQIVND (reference sequence). This CDR3 region has 13 residues. The germline V and J ends were trimmed by 7 bases and 3 bases, with 10 bases remaining between them. CDR3: CASTVGNGNTIYF. CDR3 coding DNA: TGTGCCAGTACAGTTGGAAATGGAAACACCATATATTTT. Complete variable domain (other parts from reference TRBV19 and TRBJ1-3): DGGITQSPKYLFRKEGQNVTLSCEQNLNHDAMYWYRQDPGQGLRLIYYSQIVNDFQKGDIAEGYSVSREKKESFPLTVTSAQKNPTAFYLCASTVGNGNTIYFGEGSWLTVV.

This clonotype was recorded at least ten times. This chain connects TRBV6-6 to TRBJ2-5; TRBD2 agrees at 7 bases. The CDR3 sequence is 13 residues long. V shed 8 bases and J 5 bases; nucleotides not matched to a gene: 8. The germline CDR1 and CDR2 sequences are MNHNY and SVGAGI (reference sequence). CDR3 DNA: TGTGCCAGCTCCTCAATGGGGGGGGAGACCCAGTACTTC. It codes for CASSSMGGETQYF.

This clonotype was seen only a few times. CDR3 in amino acids: CASSDWDSQNQPQHF. CDR3 bases: TGTGCCAGCAGCGACTGGGACAGCCAAAATCAGCCCCAGCATTTT. The chain uses TRBV2 and TRBJ1-5, with 7 bases aligning to TRBD1. V lost 6 bases and J lost 4; bases outside the gene matches: 9. From germline, CDR1 is SNHLY and CDR2 FYNNEI. This CDR3 region has 15 residues. The full variable domain, its missing parts supplied by reference TRBV2 and TRBJ1-5, is EPEVTQTPSHQVTQMGQEVILRCVPISNHLYFYWYRQILGQKVEFLVSFYNNEISEKSEIFDDQFSVERPDGSNFTLKIRSTKLEDSAMYFCASSDWDSQNQPQHFGDGTRLSIL.

This clonotype was counted between two and nine times. The chain joins TRBV2 to TRBJ2-5; 9 bases map to TRBD1. V dropped 6 bases and J dropped 9; count of bases not matched to a gene: 11. CDR3 length: 14 amino acids. Looked up from germline, CDR1 is SNHLY and CDR2 is FYNNEI. The CDR3 loop is CASSQWDRVIPQYF. CDR3 bases: TGTGCCAGCAGCCAATGGGACAGGGTAATTCCCCAGTACTTC.

This clonotype appeared many times. The genes are TRBV18 and TRBJ2-5; D is uncertain. This CDR3 is built from 16 residues. The germline gives CDR1 KGHSH, CDR2 LQKENI. V lost 6 bases to trimming and J lost 2 bases, with 19 bases between them. The CDR3 sequence is CASSPILPNKQETQYF. CDR3 DNA: TGTGCCAGCTCCCCCATACTCCCAAATAAACAAGAGACCCAGTACTTC.

The chain carries TRBV6-5 and TRBJ2-7; D could derive from TRBD1 or TRBD2 (5 bases each). This CDR3 has 15 residues. The V end lost 6 bases, the J end lost 7 bases, and 22 bases lay between the germline ends. CDR1 is MNHEY, CDR2 SVGAGI, per germline. The DNA for the CDR3 is TGTGCCAGCAGGCGAACCAGGGAGCTGCCTCGGGAGCAGTACGTC. Amino acid sequence: CASRRTRELPREQYV.

This rearrangement joins TRBV20-1 to TRBJ2-7; 7 positions agree with TRBD1. V lost 5 bases, J lost 0 bases, and 10 bases stayed unmatched. The CDR3 has 15 amino acids. Germline assignment: CDR1 DFQATT and CDR2 SNEGSKA (reference sequence). The CDR3 region is CSAGNHRGASYEQYF. CDR3 sequence (DNA): TGCAGTGCTGGGAATCACAGGGGAGCCTCCTACGAGCAGTACTTC.

This clonotype showed up just a few times. This chain joins TRBV5-1 and TRBJ2-1; 10 positions match TRBD2. V shed 0 bases and J 9 bases; nucleotides not matched to a gene: 6. This CDR3 comprises 15 residues. The germline gives CDR1 SGHRS, CDR2 YFSETQ. The CDR3: CASSLAASGRGEQFF. The CDR3 DNA is TGCGCCAGCAGCTTGGCAGCTAGCGGGAGAGGTGAGCAGTTCTTC.

V usage is TRBV20-1 and J usage is TRBJ1-2; no reliable D call. The CDR3 consists of 14 residues. CDR1 DFQATT and CDR2 SNEGSKA come from the germline V gene (reference sequence). Trimming took 5 bases from V and 3 from J, leaving 16 bases between them. The CDR3 spells CSAPIQGEDYGYTF. The CDR3, as DNA: TGCAGTGCTCCAATACAAGGAGAGGACTATGGCTACACCTTC.

This clonotype was found many times. This rearrangement joins TRBV5-1 to TRBJ1-6; D not resolved. This CDR3 has 15 residues. The ends were cut back, 4 bases at V and 8 bases at J, with 16 bases in the middle. The germline CDR1 and CDR2 sequences are SGHRS and YFSETQ. The CDR3 reads CASSVVGNDDSPLHF. DNA for the CDR3: TGCGCCAGCAGCGTCGTGGGGAACGACGATTCACCCCTCCACTTT.

The sample holds many counts of this clonotype. The CDR3 DNA is TGTGCCACCAGCAGAGATCTTCGGGATGAGCAGTTCTTC. The encoded protein is CATSRDLRDEQFF. This chain connects TRBV15 to TRBJ2-1; no definite D call. Looked up from germline, CDR1 is LNHNV and CDR2 is YYDKDF (reference sequence). With 0 bases removed from V and 8 bases from J, the gap between germline ends came to 8 bases. The length of the CDR3 is 13 residues.

This clonotype was seen many times. The genes are TRBV5-1 and TRBJ2-1; no definite D call. This CDR3 is 13 amino acids long. The germline V and J ends were trimmed by 2 bases and 7 bases, with 10 bases remaining between them. Germline assignment: CDR1 SGHRS and CDR2 YFSETQ. CDR3 protein: CASSFSQTNEQFF. The CDR3 region has the DNA TGCGCCAGCAGCTTTTCACAGACAAATGAGCAGTTCTTC. Variable domain in full (rest from reference TRBV5-1 and TRBJ2-1): KAGVTQTPRYLIKTRGQQVTLSCSPISGHRSVSWYQQTPGQGLQFLFEYFSETQRNKGNFPGRFSGRQFSNSRSEMNVSTLELGDSALYLCASSFSQTNEQFFGPGTRLTVL.

This clonotype was detected many times. The V and J genes are TRBV2 and TRBJ2-4; TRBD2 agrees at 7 bases. CDR1 and CDR2 from the germline V gene are SNHLY and FYNNEI. The CDR3 runs to 13 residues. Trimming took 4 bases from V and 6 from J; bases not matched to a gene: 3. CDR3 in amino acids: CASSAGGGNIQYF. CDR3 nucleotides: TGTGCCAGCAGTGCGGGGGGAGGAAACATTCAGTACTTC.